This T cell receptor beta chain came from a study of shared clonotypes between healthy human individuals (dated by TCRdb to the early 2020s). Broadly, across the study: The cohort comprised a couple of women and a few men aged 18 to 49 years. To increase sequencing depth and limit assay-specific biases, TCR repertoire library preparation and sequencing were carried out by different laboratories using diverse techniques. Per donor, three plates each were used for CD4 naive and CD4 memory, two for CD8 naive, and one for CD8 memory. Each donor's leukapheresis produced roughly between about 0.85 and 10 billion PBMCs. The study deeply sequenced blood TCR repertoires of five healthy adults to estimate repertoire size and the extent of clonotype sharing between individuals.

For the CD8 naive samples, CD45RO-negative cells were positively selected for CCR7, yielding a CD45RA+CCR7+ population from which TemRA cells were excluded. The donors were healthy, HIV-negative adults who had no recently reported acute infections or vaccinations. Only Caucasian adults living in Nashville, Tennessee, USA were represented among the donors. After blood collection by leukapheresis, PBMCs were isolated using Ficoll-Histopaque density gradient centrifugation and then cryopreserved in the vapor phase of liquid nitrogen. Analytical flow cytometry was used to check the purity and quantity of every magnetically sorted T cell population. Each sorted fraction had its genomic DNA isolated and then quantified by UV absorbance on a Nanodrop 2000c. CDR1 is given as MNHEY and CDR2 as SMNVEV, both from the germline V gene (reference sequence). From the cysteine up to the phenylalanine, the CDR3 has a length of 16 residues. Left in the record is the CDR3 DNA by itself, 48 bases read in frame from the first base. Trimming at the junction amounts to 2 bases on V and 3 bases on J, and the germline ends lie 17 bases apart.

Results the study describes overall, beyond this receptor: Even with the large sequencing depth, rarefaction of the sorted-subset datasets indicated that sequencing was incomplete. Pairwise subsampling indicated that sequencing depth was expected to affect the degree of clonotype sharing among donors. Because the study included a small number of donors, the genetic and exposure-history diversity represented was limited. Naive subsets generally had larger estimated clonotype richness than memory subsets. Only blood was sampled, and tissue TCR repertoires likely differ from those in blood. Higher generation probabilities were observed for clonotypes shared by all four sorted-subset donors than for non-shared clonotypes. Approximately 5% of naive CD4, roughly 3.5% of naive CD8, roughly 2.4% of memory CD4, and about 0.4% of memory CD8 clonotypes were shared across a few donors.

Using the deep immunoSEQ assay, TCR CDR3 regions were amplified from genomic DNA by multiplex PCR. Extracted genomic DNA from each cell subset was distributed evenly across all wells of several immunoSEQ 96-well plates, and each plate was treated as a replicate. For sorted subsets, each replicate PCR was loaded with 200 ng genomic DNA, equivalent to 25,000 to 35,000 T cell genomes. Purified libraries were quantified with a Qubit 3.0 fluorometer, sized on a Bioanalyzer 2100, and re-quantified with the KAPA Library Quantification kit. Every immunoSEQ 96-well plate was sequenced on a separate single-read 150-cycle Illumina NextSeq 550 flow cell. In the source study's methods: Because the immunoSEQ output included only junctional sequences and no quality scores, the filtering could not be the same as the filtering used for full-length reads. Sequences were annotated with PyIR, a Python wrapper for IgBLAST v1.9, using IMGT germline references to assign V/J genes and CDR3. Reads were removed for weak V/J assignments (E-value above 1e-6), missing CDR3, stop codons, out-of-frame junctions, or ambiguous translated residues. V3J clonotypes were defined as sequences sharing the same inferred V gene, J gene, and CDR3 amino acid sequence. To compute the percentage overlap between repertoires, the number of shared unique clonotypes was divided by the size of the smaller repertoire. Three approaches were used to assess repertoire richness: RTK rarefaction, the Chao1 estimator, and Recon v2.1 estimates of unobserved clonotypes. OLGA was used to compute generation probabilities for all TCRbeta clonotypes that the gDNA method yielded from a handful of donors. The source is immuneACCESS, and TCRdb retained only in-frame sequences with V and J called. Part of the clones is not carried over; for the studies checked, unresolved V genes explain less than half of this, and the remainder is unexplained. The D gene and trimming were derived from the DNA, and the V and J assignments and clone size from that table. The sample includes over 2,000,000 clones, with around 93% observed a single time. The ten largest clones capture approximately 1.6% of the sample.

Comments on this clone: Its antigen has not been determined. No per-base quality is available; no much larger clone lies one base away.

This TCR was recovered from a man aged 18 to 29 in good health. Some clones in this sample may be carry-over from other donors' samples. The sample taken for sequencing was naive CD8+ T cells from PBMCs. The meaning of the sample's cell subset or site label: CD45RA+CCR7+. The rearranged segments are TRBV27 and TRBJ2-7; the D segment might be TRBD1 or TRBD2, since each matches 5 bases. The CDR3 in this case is CASSLGGPMGSYEQYF. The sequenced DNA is TGTGCCAGCAGTTTAGGGGGACCGATGGGAAGCTACGAGCAGTACTTC.